Detailed here is one T cell receptor (beta chain). This sample stems from a study of blood T cell repertoires in COVID-19. About the study: Donors in the United States, Italy and Spain gave samples during acute or convalescent COVID-19.

Using immunoSEQ multiplex PCR, the repertoire was profiled, and TCRdb retains in-frame clones only, with some absent. The table lists some 200,000 clones, roughly 87% of them singletons. This CDR3 contains 16 residues. CDR1 and CDR2 from the germline V gene are LGHNA and YNFKEQ. V shed 1 base and J shed 4 bases, with 16 bases lying between them. The chain carries TRBV4-2 and TRBJ2-5, with a possible D match to TRBD1 (5 bases). The sample consisted of peripheral blood. This receptor was obtained from a woman in her forties with acute or convalescent COVID-19. Here the CDR3 reads CASSQGNGQGSETQYF. The CDR3 DNA sequence: TGTGCCAGCAGCCAAGGAAACGGGCAGGGATCAGAGACCCAGTACTTC.